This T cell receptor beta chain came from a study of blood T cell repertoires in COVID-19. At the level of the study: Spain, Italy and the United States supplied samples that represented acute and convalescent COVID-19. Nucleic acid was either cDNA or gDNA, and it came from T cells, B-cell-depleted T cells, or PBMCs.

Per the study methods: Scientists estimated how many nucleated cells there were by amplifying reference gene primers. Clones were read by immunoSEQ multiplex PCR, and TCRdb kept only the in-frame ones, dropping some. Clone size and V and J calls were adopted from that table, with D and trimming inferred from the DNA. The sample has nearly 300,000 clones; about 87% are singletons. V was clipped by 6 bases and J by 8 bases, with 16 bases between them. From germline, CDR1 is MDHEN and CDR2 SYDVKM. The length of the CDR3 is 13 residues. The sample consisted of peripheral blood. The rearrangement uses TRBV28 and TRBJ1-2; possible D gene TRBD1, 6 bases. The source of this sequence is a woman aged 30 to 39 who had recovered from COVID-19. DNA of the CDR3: TGTGCCAGCAGGGAAAACAGGGTTCGGGGCTACACCTTC. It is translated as CASRENRVRGYTF.